This record looks at one T cell receptor (beta chain) sequence and its context. Its antigen remains unidentified. V was trimmed by 7 bases and J by 7 bases, leaving 15 bases between them. This CDR3 spans 13 amino acids. Germline V gene data show CDR1 as MDHEN and CDR2 as SYDVKM. TCR libraries were built from approximately 0.55 ug of total RNA by linear amplification. TCRdb re-derived calls from the reads in MiXCR, one entry per CDR3 protein. The repertoire holds 180,000 or so distinct CDR3 sequences, with over 60% as singletons. These data originate in a study of healthy donors' naive CD4 and CD8 T cells. Study conclusions and caveats: Possible naive T cell homeostatic proliferation bias remained unaddressed.

The sequence derives from a pool of human donors in good health; the sample pools cells from several healthy donors. Material for sequencing was naive CD4+ and CD8+ T cells sorted from blood, pooled from several donors. The V call is TRBV28, the J call TRBJ2-3; D is perhaps TRBD2 (6 bases). DNA for the CDR3: TGTGCCAGCACCTTCGCGGAGGGATATACGCAGTATTTT. Protein sequence: CASTFAEGYTQYF.